The present T cell receptor (beta chain) was sequenced within a study of T cells in Graves' hyperthyroidism and ophthalmopathy. Comment on this clonotype: Its antigen is unidentified.

RNA transcripts provided the source from which TCR beta CDR3 regions were amplified. During a first-round RT-PCR of the TCR CDR3, the HTBI primer set was used. MiXCR, run by TCRdb on the multiplex PCR reads, gives a single entry per CDR3 protein. The sample contains hundreds of thousands of distinct CDR3 sequences, roughly 37% of which appear only once. General study findings and limits: Blood held most thyroid clonotypes expanded above 0.001 frequency.

CDR3 length equals 15 residues. The ends were cut back, 0 bases at V and 6 bases at J, with 13 bases in the middle. Germline CDR1 and CDR2: SGDLS and YYNGEE. An absence of ophthalmopathy progression within 18 months meant stable Graves' hyperthyroidism. Lactation, pregnancy, other autoimmune disease or uncontrolled infection led to exclusion of patients. Diagnoses rested on clinical symptoms, serum thyroxine and TRAb, thyroid ultrasound and orbital computed tomography. Material: blood. This sequence originates from a man in his late teens or twenties with Graves' hyperthyroidism. The V call is TRBV9, the J call TRBJ1-3; a possible D gene is TRBD1 (6 bases). CDR3 protein: CASSVDQGIQNTIYF. The CDR3 nucleotides are TGTGCCAGCAGCGTAGACCAGGGGATCCAAAACACCATATATTTT.